Below, 28 T cell receptor beta chains from the same sample are listed, as sequenced in a study of shared clonotypes between healthy human individuals. Produced via immunoSEQ multiplex PCR; TCRdb's table is partial and in-frame only. The table has over 1.5 million clones, around 98% seen once. Material: naive CD4+ T cells sorted from blood. Stated subset: CD45RA+ positively selected. The origin of the receptors is a man aged 30 to 45 in good health.

CDR3 residues: CASSFTSGSNEQFF. CDR3 coding DNA: TGTGCCAGCAGCTTTACTAGCGGGTCCAATGAGCAGTTCTTC. The chain combines TRBV7-3 with TRBJ2-1; 9 bases match TRBD2. The ends lost 3 bases at V and 6 bases at J; junction bases unmatched: 3. CDR3 length equals 14 residues. Germline V gene lookup returns CDR1 SGHTA and CDR2 FQGTGA.

V and J are TRBV4-2 and TRBJ2-1; tentative D call: TRBD2 (6 bases). Deletions cut 5 bases from V and 0 bases from J, with 17 bases between. Looked up from germline, CDR1 is LGHNA and CDR2 is YNFKEQ. The CDR3 runs to 17 residues. The CDR3 loop reads CASSIRGRESSYNEQFF. The CDR3 DNA is TGTGCCAGCAGCATCCGGGGTCGGGAGAGCTCCTACAATGAGCAGTTCTTC.

The V call is TRBV5-1, the J call TRBJ2-5, with 8 bases that match TRBD1. Germline V CDR1 and CDR2: SGHRS, YFSETQ. V shed 4 bases, J shed 4 bases, and the junction held 18 bases outside the gene matches. CDR3 size: 18 residues. CDR3 sequence (DNA): TGCGCCAGCAGCGCCGGGACAGGAAACCCTCGGAGAGGAGAGACCCAGTACTTC. Translation: CASSAGTGNPRRGETQYF.

The chain uses TRBV10-2 and TRBJ2-7; 9 bases match TRBD2. Per the germline V gene, CDR1 is WSHSY and CDR2 is SAAADI. The length of the CDR3 is 13 residues. V dropped 6 bases and J dropped 2; count of bases not matched to a gene: 2. The CDR3 DNA sequence: TGCGCCAGCAGCGCTAGCGGGGCCTACGAGCAGTACTTC. Translated: CASSASGAYEQYF.

The V gene is TRBV28, the J gene TRBJ2-5; D is uncertain. This CDR3 has 14 amino acids. Trimming cost V 6 bases and J 4 bases, with 15 bases left between them. CDR1 is MDHEN, CDR2 SYDVKM, per germline. In DNA form, the CDR3 reads TGTGCCAGCAGGCACCACCAAAGCAGAGAGACCCAGTACTTC. It encodes CASRHHQSRETQYF.

V gene TRBV4-3 combines with J gene TRBJ1-5; 7 bases match TRBD1. The ends lost 3 bases at V and 6 bases at J; junction bases unmatched: 5. Germline V gene sequence: CDR1 LGHNA, CDR2 YSLEER. This CDR3 is built from 14 residues. The CDR3 nucleotides read TGCGCCAGCAGCCAGACAGGGTTTGCTCAGCCCCAGCATTTT. Translation: CASSQTGFAQPQHF.

The chain employs TRBV30 and TRBJ1-3; maybe TRBD1 (6 bases). V lost 8 bases to trimming and J lost 0 bases, with 14 bases between them. The V gene's germline CDR1 is GTSNPN and CDR2 SVGIG (reference sequence). The CDR3 is 14 residues long. Here the CDR3 DNA reads TGTGCCGGTAAAGGGACAAACTCTGGAAACACCATATATTTT. Translation: CAGKGTNSGNTIYF.

The chain has TRBV5-5 and TRBJ1-1, with 7 bases lining up with TRBD1. The trim removed 3 bases at V and 5 bases at J, leaving 16 bases unmatched. The CDR3 covers 17 residues. The germline V gene encodes CDR1 SGHKS and CDR2 YYEKEE (reference sequence). CDR3 bases: TGTGCCAGCAGCTCGCCCTCCCCCCGACAGGGTCGAACTGAAGCTTTCTTT. Its translation is CASSSPSPRQGRTEAFF. Drawing the rest from reference TRBV5-5 and TRBJ1-1, the complete variable domain is DAGVTQSPTHLIKTRGQQVTLRCSPISGHKSVSWYQQVLGQGPQFIFQYYEKEERGRGNFPDRFSARQFPNYSSELNVNALLLGDSALYLCASSSPSPRQGRTEAFFGQGTRLTVV.

This chain connects TRBV5-1 to TRBJ1-3; D ambiguous. Germline V gene lookup returns CDR1 SGHRS and CDR2 YFSETQ. The CDR3 totals 15 residues. Trimming removed 4 bases from V and 0 bases from J, with 11 bases in between. As DNA, the CDR3 is TGCGCCAGCAGCGGAAGCACAGACTCTGGAAACACCATATATTTT. Residues: CASSGSTDSGNTIYF.

In the case of this clone: The identical CDR3 is also encoded by other nucleotide sequences in the sample. J is TRBJ2-2 and V is TRBV18; D gene uncertain. Trimming removed 2 bases at V and 6 bases at J, with 7 bases between. The germline CDR1 and CDR2 sequences are KGHSH and LQKENI. The CDR3 is 13 residues long. The CDR3 sequence is CASSPGPAGELFF. The CDR3 DNA is TGTGCCAGCTCACCAGGCCCCGCCGGGGAGCTGTTTTTT.

The chain is built from TRBV10-1 and TRBJ1-1; TRBD1 agrees at 8 bases. V was pared by 6 bases and J by 3 bases, with 6 bases of the junction left unmatched. This CDR3 is built from 14 residues. CDR1 WNHNN and CDR2 SYGVQD come from the germline V gene (reference sequence). Written as DNA, the CDR3 is TGCGCCAGCAGCTTCAGGGGGCAGGACACTGAAGCTTTCTTT. Translated, it gives CASSFRGQDTEAFF.

This chain connects TRBV5-6 to TRBJ2-1; D is ambiguous. This CDR3 is 12 amino acids long. Germline V gives CDR1 SGHDT, CDR2 YYEEEE. V was cut by 0 bases and J by 12 bases, with 10 bases left in between. CDR3: CASSLVEPRQFF. In DNA, the CDR3 is TGTGCCAGCAGCTTGGTGGAACCGAGGCAGTTCTTC.

The chain couples TRBV29-1 to TRBJ2-1; the D gene is possibly TRBD1 (6 bases). V dropped 6 bases and J dropped 3 bases, with 15 bases sitting between them. Germline V gives CDR1 SQVTM, CDR2 ANQGSEA. The CDR3 extends over 14 amino acids. CDR3 protein: CSVDYRALYNEQFF. CDR3 DNA: TGCAGCGTAGACTACAGGGCCCTCTACAATGAGCAGTTCTTC.

Note on this clone: One end of the junction varies from germline; a read error may be responsible. The rearrangement uses TRBV11-2 and TRBJ2-1; D gene ambiguous. This CDR3 is 15 amino acids long. Per germline, CDR1 SGHAT and CDR2 FQNNGV. The CDR3: CASTLILSSYNEQFF. In DNA form, the CDR3 reads TGTGCCAGCACCTTAATTCTGAGCTCCTACAATGAGCAGTTCTTC.

The chain carries TRBV10-3 and TRBJ1-4, with a tentative D call TRBD1 (5 bases). Trimming shortened V by 3 bases and J by 2 bases, and 10 bases separated the two germline ends. The CDR3 sequence is 15 residues long. In germline, CDR1 is ENHRY, CDR2 SYGVKD. The CDR3 region has the DNA TGTGCCATCAGTGAAAACAGGAAGACTAATGAAAAACTGTTTTTT. This codes for CAISENRKTNEKLFF.

The rearrangement links TRBV27 to TRBJ1-2; no clear D. Germline V gives CDR1 MNHEY, CDR2 SMNVEV (reference sequence). Trimming stripped 4 bases from V and 6 bases from J, with 15 bases between. The length of the CDR3 is 14 residues. The CDR3 DNA sequence: TGTGCCAGCAGTTACTCTACACGGGCCAATGGCTACACCTTC. It translates to CASSYSTRANGYTF.

This clone was detected once. This chain uses TRBV7-8 with TRBJ2-2; possible D gene TRBD2, 5 bases. CDR3 length equals 14 residues. Germline assignment: CDR1 SGHVS and CDR2 FQNEAQ. Trimming cost V 2 bases and J 5 bases, with 9 bases left between them. The DNA of the CDR3 is TGTGCCAGCAGCTTAATCCGGGGAACCGGGGAGCTGTTTTTT. Translation: CASSLIRGTGELFF. The complete variable domain, with remaining parts taken from reference TRBV7-8 and TRBJ2-2, reads GAGVSQSPRYKVAKRGQDVALRCDPISGHVSLFWYQQALGQGPEFLTYFQNEAQLDKSGLPSDRFFAERPEGSVSTLKIQRTQQEDSAVYLCASSLIRGTGELFFGEGSRLTVL.

J is TRBJ1-1 and V is TRBV2; possible D gene TRBD1, 5 bases. This CDR3 is 15 amino acids long. CDR1 is SNHLY, CDR2 FYNNEI, per germline. The V end was cut by 0 bases, the J end by 0 bases, with 8 bases between. The CDR3 reads CASSEARGLNTEAFF. CDR3 coding DNA: TGTGCCAGCAGTGAAGCGCGGGGACTGAACACTGAAGCTTTCTTT. The entire variable domain, with the rest obtained from reference TRBV2 and TRBJ1-1, is as follows: EPEVTQTPSHQVTQMGQEVILRCVPISNHLYFYWYRQILGQKVEFLVSFYNNEISEKSEIFDDQFSVERPDGSNFTLKIRSTKLEDSAMYFCASSEARGLNTEAFFGQGTRLTVV.

This chain connects TRBV7-2 to TRBJ1-4, with 8 positions matching TRBD1. J lost 6 bases, V lost 5 bases, and 8 bases had no gene match. CDR3 length: 15 residues. Germline assignment: CDR1 SGHTA and CDR2 FQGNSA. The CDR3 protein is CASSPGQGRDEKLFF. For the CDR3, the DNA is TGTGCCAGCAGCCCAGGACAGGGAAGAGATGAAAAACTGTTTTTT.

This chain links TRBV14 with TRBJ2-1; 8 bases are a match to TRBD2. Germline lookup yields CDR1 SGHDN and CDR2 FVKESK. This CDR3 is built from 15 residues. V was clipped by 2 bases and J by 9 bases; unmatched bases: 9. CDR3 in amino acids: CASSQRSGSRGEQFF. DNA for the CDR3: TGTGCCAGCAGCCAACGAAGCGGGAGTAGGGGTGAGCAGTTCTTC.

The V gene is TRBV10-1, the J gene TRBJ2-7, with D perhaps being TRBD1 or TRBD2 (5 bases each). Trimming cost V 2 bases and J 2 bases, with 10 bases left between them. CDR1 WNHNN and CDR2 SYGVQD come from the germline V gene (reference sequence). CDR3 length: 14 amino acids. The CDR3 region has the DNA TGCGCCAGCAGTGAGGCCGTGGGGGCCTACGAGCAGTACTTC. This sequence encodes CASSEAVGAYEQYF.

This clone was found a few times. Additional DNA sequences in this sample encode the identical CDR3. The J gene is TRBJ1-2, the V gene TRBV6-5, with 9 bases that match TRBD1. V dropped 0 bases and J dropped 4; count of bases not matched to a gene: 0. From germline, CDR1 is MNHEY and CDR2 SVGAGI. This CDR3 is built from 14 residues. CDR3 protein: CASSYSTGGYGYTF. CDR3 sequence (DNA): TGTGCCAGCAGTTACTCGACAGGGGGCTATGGCTACACCTTC.

This chain links TRBV5-1 with TRBJ2-7, with D perhaps matching TRBD1 (5 bases). Germline values: CDR1 SGHRS, CDR2 YFSETQ. The CDR3 covers 13 residues. Trimming cost V 3 bases and J 3 bases, with 10 bases left between them. CDR3 amino acids: CASSYDSVYEQYF. CDR3 nucleotide sequence: TGCGCCAGCAGCTACGACAGCGTCTACGAGCAGTACTTC.

This chain connects TRBV10-1 to TRBJ2-2, with unresolved D. The CDR3 totals 15 residues. V lost 0 bases and J lost 6, with 11 bases in between. CDR1 and CDR2 (germline): WNHNN, SYGVQD (reference sequence). For the CDR3, the DNA is TGCGCCAGCAGTGAGTCGAGCGTGGGCGCCGGGGAGCTGTTTTTT. It specifies CASSESSVGAGELFF.

This rearrangement joins TRBV10-3 to TRBJ2-7; TRBD2 aligns across 7 bases. After removal of 10 bases from V and 2 bases from J, the junction contained 11 bases not matched to a gene. Germline V CDR1 and CDR2: ENHRY, SYGVKD. The CDR3 runs to 14 residues. CDR3 in DNA: TGTGCCAGTACACGACCGGGGGGACCCTACGAGCAGTACTTC. Its translation is CASTRPGGPYEQYF.

The V and J genes are TRBV5-6 and TRBJ2-2; possible D gene TRBD2, 6 bases. Deletions cut 4 bases from V and 7 bases from J, with 23 bases between. Germline loops: CDR1 SGHDT, CDR2 YYEEEE. The CDR3 has 17 amino acids. The DNA of the CDR3 is TGTGCCAGCAGCCAGAGACGTGGGGAGGCCCCCATCGGGGAGCTGTTTTTT. As protein: CASSQRRGEAPIGELFF.

The J gene is TRBJ2-7, the V gene TRBV6-5, with a weak D call TRBD1 (7 bases). V dropped 2 bases and J dropped 5 bases, with 19 bases sitting between them. Germline V gives CDR1 MNHEY, CDR2 SVGAGI. The CDR3 totals 16 residues. Here the CDR3 DNA reads TGTGCCAGCAGTTACCTATCGGCGGGACAGTCCCACGAGCAGTACTTC. Translated, it gives CASSYLSAGQSHEQYF.

The rearrangement joins TRBV10-1 to TRBJ1-5; D remains ambiguous. Germline CDR1 WNHNN, CDR2 SYGVQD (reference sequence). With 5 bases removed from V and 9 bases from J, the gap between germline ends came to 14 bases. The CDR3 length is 13 residues. CDR3 bases: TGCGCCAGCAGTCAAAAAGTGGGAGGGCCCCAGCATTTT. It yields the protein CASSQKVGGPQHF.